The present T cell receptor beta chain was sequenced within a study of blood T cell repertoires in COVID-19. Study details: PBMCs, B-cell-depleted T cells, or T cells provided the cDNA or gDNA that made up the material.

The CDR3 sequence is 14 residues long. The germline CDR1 and CDR2 sequences are SQVTM and ANQGSEA. J gave up 7 bases and V 1 base, and 7 bases lay outside the gene matches. Study processing details: It was from reference gene primer amplification that nucleated cell counts were estimated. The assay was immunoSEQ multiplex PCR, and TCRdb's table has in-frame clones only and misses some. The V and J calls and clone size come from that table; D and trimming were worked out from the DNA. The sample includes 270,000 or so clones, approximately 81% of them seen just once. The chain uses TRBV29-1 and TRBJ2-3; 8 positions agree with TRBD1. The source is a woman aged 18-35 years with acute or convalescent COVID-19. Sequenced: peripheral blood. CDR3 bases: TGCAGCGTTGAAGGGACAGGGTTTTCTAATACGCAGTATTTT. It translates to CSVEGTGFSNTQYF.